This T cell receptor beta chain was identified during a study of shared clonotypes between healthy human individuals. On this clone: Distinct nucleotide sequences in the sample also encode this CDR3.

The ends were cut back, 5 bases at V and 2 bases at J, with 9 bases in the middle. The germline CDR1 and CDR2 sequences are PRHDT and FYEKMQ (reference sequence). The CDR3 runs 13 residues. Only in-frame clones appear in the TCRdb table, and some are missing; sequencing was by immunoSEQ multiplex PCR. The table shows roughly 550,000 clones, with just under 97% occurring only once. Naive CD8 populations comprised CD45RO-negative cells positively selected for CCR7, excluding terminally differentiated effector memory CD45RA+ cells. The chain employs TRBV13 and TRBJ2-5; D perhaps matches TRBD2 (5 bases). This clonotype was sampled from a woman in her 30s in good health. The material sequenced was naive CD8+ T cells sorted from blood. CDR3 residues: CASSPGLQETQYF. The CDR3 region has the DNA TGTGCCAGCAGCCCTGGACTGCAAGAGACCCAGTACTTC.